The clone carrying this TCR beta chain has at least ten counts. These data are taken from a study of molecular identifiers for immune sequencing clone quantification. Naive CD8 T cell sorting was performed on the CD8+CD4-CCR7+CD45RA+ phenotype. From the PCR reads, TCRdb called clonotypes with MiXCR, one entry per CDR3 protein. Of 60,000 to 80,000 distinct CDR3 sequences in the sample, about 18% were seen once. Sequencing was carried out using naive CD8+ T cells from blood, with Jurkat cell RNA spiked in. Subset given: FACS-sorted CD8+CD4-CCR7+CD45RA+ naive T cells. The sequence was obtained from a human donor in good health. Some libraries in this study had Jurkat cell RNA spiked in.

The CDR3: CARGGGENTEAFF. CDR3 sequence (DNA): TGTGCCAGAGGGGGAGGGGAGAACACTGAAGCTTTCTTT. This chain links TRBV25-1 with TRBJ1-1; TRBD1 is a possible D gene (6 bases). Trimming cost V 9 bases and J 1 base, with 12 bases left between them. The germline gives CDR1 MGHDK, CDR2 SYGVNS. The CDR3 has 13 residues.